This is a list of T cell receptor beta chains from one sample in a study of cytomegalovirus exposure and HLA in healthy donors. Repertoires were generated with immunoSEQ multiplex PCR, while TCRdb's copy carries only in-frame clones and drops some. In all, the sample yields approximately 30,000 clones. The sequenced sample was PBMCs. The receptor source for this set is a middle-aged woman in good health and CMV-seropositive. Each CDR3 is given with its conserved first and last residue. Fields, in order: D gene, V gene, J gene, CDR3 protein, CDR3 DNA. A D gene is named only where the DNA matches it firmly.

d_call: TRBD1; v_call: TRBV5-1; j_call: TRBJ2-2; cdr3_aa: CASSLDTGGTGELFF; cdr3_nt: TGCGCCAGCAGCTTGGATACAGGGGGAACCGGGGAGCTGTTTTTT
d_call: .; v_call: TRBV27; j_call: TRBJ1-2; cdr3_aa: CASSSSGGGYTF; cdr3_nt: TGTGCCAGCAGTTCCTCCGGGGGTGGCTACACCTTC
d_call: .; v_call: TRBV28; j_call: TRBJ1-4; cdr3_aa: CASSLSPTGELFF; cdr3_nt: TGTGCCAGCAGTTTATCTCCAACAGGAGAACTGTTTTTT
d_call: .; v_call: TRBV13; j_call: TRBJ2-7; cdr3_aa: CASSLAGTYEQYF; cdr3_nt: TGTGCCAGCAGCTTAGCGGGAACCTACGAGCAGTACTTC
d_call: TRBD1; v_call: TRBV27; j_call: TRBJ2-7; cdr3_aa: CASSPRTGVYEQYF; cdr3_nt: TGTGCCAGCAGCCCTCGGACAGGGGTCTACGAGCAGTACTTC
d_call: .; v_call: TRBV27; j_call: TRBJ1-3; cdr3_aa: CASSLSGAAGNTIYF; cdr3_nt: TGTGCCAGCAGTTTGTCAGGGGCTGCTGGAAACACCATATATTTT
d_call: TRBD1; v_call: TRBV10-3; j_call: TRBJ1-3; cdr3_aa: CAISGTGGILGGNTIYF; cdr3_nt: TGTGCCATCTCCGGGACAGGGGGCATTTTGGGAGGAAACACCATATATTTT
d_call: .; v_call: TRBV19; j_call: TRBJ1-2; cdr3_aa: CASSTNLGGGRGYTF; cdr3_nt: TGTGCCAGTAGTACAAACTTGGGGGGGGGCCGTGGCTACACCTTC
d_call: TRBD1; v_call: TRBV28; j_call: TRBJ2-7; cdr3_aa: CASNSRDRGPVLQYF; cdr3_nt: TGTGCCAGCAACTCCCGGGACAGGGGGCCCGTTTTGCAGTACTTC
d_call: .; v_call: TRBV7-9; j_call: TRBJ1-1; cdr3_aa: CASSLSPGLRNTEAFF; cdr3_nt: TGTGCCAGCAGCTTATCCCCGGGGTTGAGGAACACTGAAGCTTTCTTT
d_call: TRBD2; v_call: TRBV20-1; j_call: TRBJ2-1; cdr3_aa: CSGGNNNEQFF; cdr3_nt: TGCAGCGGGGGGAATAACAATGAGCAGTTCTTC